A single sample is the source of the 10 T cell receptor beta chains below, sequenced in a study of T cell responses to AZD1222 COVID-19 vaccine. Method: immunoSEQ multiplex PCR; TCRdb's copy keeps in-frame clones and lacks some. The sample has 100,000 to 150,000 clones, approximately 93% seen once. The source was peripheral blood, collected on day 0 of AZD1222 vaccination. The receptors come from an adult in good health.

This chain joins TRBV5-4 and TRBJ2-2; D not resolved. Trimming took off 4 bases at V and 7 bases at J, with 5 bases between the two ends. The CDR3 has 11 amino acids. Germline V lookup: CDR1 SGHNT, CDR2 YYREEE (reference sequence). The CDR3 protein is CASSTVGELFF. The DNA of the CDR3 is TGTGCCAGCAGCACGGTCGGGGAGCTGTTTTTT.

The rearrangement links TRBV2 to TRBJ1-2, with 8 bases matching TRBD1. This CDR3 has 14 residues. Germline CDR1 reads SNHLY; CDR2 reads FYNNEI. V trimming: 3 bases; J trimming: 4 bases; junction bases outside the gene matches: 4. CDR3 residues: CASSEGTGAYGYTF. CDR3 DNA sequence: TGTGCCAGCAGTGAGGGGACAGGCGCCTATGGCTACACCTTC. Filled out from reference TRBV2 and TRBJ1-2, the complete variable domain reads EPEVTQTPSHQVTQMGQEVILRCVPISNHLYFYWYRQILGQKVEFLVSFYNNEISEKSEIFDDQFSVERPDGSNFTLKIRSTKLEDSAMYFCASSEGTGAYGYTFGSGTRLTVV.

This clone was recorded once. The V and J genes are TRBV11-2 and TRBJ1-1; D not certain. This CDR3 contains 12 residues. Trimming stripped 4 bases from V and 7 bases from J, with 10 bases between. Germline CDR1 and CDR2: SGHAT and FQNNGV. The CDR3 bases are TGTGCCAGCAGCTGGAGTCTAGGTGAAGCTTTCTTT. This sequence encodes CASSWSLGEAFF.

V is TRBV3-1 (or the pseudogene TRBV3-2) and J is TRBJ2-1, with unresolved D. CDR1 LGHDT and CDR2 YNNKEL come from the germline V gene (reference sequence). V was pared by 0 bases and J by 4 bases, with 10 bases between. The CDR3 runs 15 residues. The CDR3 nucleotides are TGTGCCAGCAGCCAAGACACTCCCCTGTACAATGAGCAGTTCTTC. Its translation: CASSQDTPLYNEQFF.

The V call is TRBV9, the J call TRBJ2-3; a possible D gene is TRBD1 (6 bases). Germline CDR1 is SGDLS and CDR2 is YYNGEE. CDR3 length: 18 amino acids. Trimming removed 3 bases at V and 1 base at J, with 21 bases between. The CDR3 loop is CASSGALVGHFGTDTQYF. CDR3 DNA sequence: TGTGCCAGCAGCGGGGCATTAGTGGGACACTTCGGCACAGATACGCAGTATTTT. Full variable domain (rest looked up from reference TRBV9 and TRBJ2-3): DSGVTQTPKHLITATGQRVTLRCSPRSGDLSVYWYQQSLDQGLQFLIQYYNGEERAKGNILERFSAQQFPDLHSELNLSSLELGDSALYFCASSGALVGHFGTDTQYFGPGTRLTVL.

This chain connects TRBV6-2 or TRBV6-3 to TRBJ2-7; 12 positions match TRBD2. This CDR3 contains 15 residues. The germline CDR1 and CDR2 sequences are MNHEY and SVGEGT. Trimming cost V 2 bases and J 3 bases; bases outside gene matches: 2. CDR3 region: CASSYGLAGIYEQYF. In nucleotides, the CDR3 is TGTGCCAGCAGTTACGGACTAGCGGGAATCTACGAGCAGTACTTC.

The chain is built from TRBV3-1 (or the pseudogene TRBV3-2) and TRBJ2-3, with a tentative D call TRBD1 (7 bases). Germline lookup yields CDR1 LGHDT and CDR2 YNNKEL (reference sequence). There are 17 residues in the CDR3. Trimming stripped 1 base from V and 0 bases from J, with 14 bases between. Here the CDR3 DNA reads TGTGCCAGCAGCCAAGTACTACAGGGGAGGAGCACAGATACGCAGTATTTT. This gives the protein CASSQVLQGRSTDTQYF.

In its sample, this clone was seen once. This rearrangement joins TRBV2 to TRBJ2-7, with TRBD2 as a possible D gene (5 bases). This CDR3 is built from 14 residues. Germline CDR1 SNHLY, CDR2 FYNNEI. V lost 4 bases, J lost 1 base, and 11 bases lay in between. The CDR3 loop is CASSGPGMSYEQYF. As DNA, the CDR3 is TGTGCCAGCAGTGGCCCGGGGATGTCCTACGAGCAGTACTTC.

The chain is built from TRBV2 and TRBJ1-4; D call uncertain. This CDR3 region has 11 residues. The ends were cut back, 5 bases at V and 10 bases at J, with 8 bases in the middle. From germline, CDR1 is SNHLY and CDR2 FYNNEI. CDR3: CASSPDSKLFF. The CDR3 DNA reads TGTGCCAGCAGTCCTGACTCAAAACTGTTTTTT. Drawing the rest from reference TRBV2 and TRBJ1-4, the complete variable domain is EPEVTQTPSHQVTQMGQEVILRCVPISNHLYFYWYRQILGQKVEFLVSFYNNEISEKSEIFDDQFSVERPDGSNFTLKIRSTKLEDSAMYFCASSPDSKLFFGSGTQLSVL.

The chain recombines TRBV6-5 with TRBJ1-3; no definite D call. Germline CDR1 is MNHEY and CDR2 is SVGAGI. The V end lost 4 bases, the J end lost 0 bases, and 13 bases lay between the germline ends. CDR3 size: 16 residues. The CDR3 coding sequence is TGTGCCAGCAGTTTGTTCCGAGGGAGCTCTGGAAACACCATATATTTT. It is translated as CASSLFRGSSGNTIYF.